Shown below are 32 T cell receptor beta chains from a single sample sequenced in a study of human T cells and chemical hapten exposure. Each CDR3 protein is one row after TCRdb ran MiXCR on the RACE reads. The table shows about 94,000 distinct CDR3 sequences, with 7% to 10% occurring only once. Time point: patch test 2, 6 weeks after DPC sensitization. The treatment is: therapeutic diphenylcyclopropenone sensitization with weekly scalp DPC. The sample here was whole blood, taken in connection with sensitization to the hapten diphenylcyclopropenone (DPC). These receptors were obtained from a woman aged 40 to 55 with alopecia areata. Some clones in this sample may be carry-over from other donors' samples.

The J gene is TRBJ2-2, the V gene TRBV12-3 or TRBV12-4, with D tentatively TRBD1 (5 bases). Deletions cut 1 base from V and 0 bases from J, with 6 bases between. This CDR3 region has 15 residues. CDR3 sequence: CASSLGGSNTGELFF. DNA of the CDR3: TGTGCCAGCAGTTTAGGGGGCTCGAACACCGGGGAGCTGTTTTTT.

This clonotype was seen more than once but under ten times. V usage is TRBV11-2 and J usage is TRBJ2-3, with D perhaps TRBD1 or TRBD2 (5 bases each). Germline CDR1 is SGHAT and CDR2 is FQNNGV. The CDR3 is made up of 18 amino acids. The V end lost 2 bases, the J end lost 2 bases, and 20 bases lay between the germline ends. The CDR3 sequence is CASSLYNRQGRTTDTQYF. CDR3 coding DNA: TGTGCCAGCAGCTTATATAATAGGCAGGGACGGACCACAGATACGCAGTATTTT.

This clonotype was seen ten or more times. The CDR3 loop reads CASSLPGQVVHQPQHF. The CDR3 DNA reads TGTGCCAGCAGTTTACCGGGACAGGTGGTCCATCAGCCCCAGCATTTT. The chain links TRBV28 to TRBJ1-5; 8 bases map to TRBD1. V trimming: 2 bases; J trimming: 5 bases; junction bases outside the gene matches: 8. Germline loops: CDR1 MDHEN, CDR2 SYDVKM. There are 16 residues in the CDR3. Drawing the rest from reference TRBV28 and TRBJ1-5, the complete variable domain is DVKVTQSSRYLVKRTGEKVFLECVQDMDHENMFWYRQDPGLGLRLIYFSYDVKMKEKGDIPEGYSVSREKKERFSLILESASTNQTSMYLCASSLPGQVVHQPQHFGDGTRLSIL.

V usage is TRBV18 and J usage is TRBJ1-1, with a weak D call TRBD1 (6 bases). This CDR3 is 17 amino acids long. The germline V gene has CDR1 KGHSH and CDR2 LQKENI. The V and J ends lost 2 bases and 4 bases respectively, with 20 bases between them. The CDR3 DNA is TGTGCCAGCTCACCAACCCTAGGGGGGGCGACGAGCACTGAAGCTTTCTTT. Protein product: CASSPTLGGATSTEAFF.

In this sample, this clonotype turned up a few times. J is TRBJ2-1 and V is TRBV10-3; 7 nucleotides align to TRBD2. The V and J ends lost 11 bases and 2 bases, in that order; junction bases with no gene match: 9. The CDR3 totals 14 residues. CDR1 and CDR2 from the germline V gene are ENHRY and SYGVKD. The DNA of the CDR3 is TGTGCCTCTAGCGGAGATGTTCCCTACAATGAGCAGTTCTTC. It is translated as CASSGDVPYNEQFF.

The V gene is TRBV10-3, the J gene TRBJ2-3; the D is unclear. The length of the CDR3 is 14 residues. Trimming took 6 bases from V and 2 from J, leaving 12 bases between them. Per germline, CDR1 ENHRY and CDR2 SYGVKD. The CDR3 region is CAISITDSTDTQYF. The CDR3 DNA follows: TGTGCCATCAGCATCACCGACTCCACAGATACGCAGTATTTT.

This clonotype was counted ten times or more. The CDR3 reads CASRHQGTDTQYF. The CDR3 nucleotides read TGTGCCAGCAGGCACCAGGGCACAGATACGCAGTATTTT. The V and J genes are TRBV6-2 or TRBV6-3 and TRBJ2-3; no firm D call. The CDR3 loop spans 13 amino acids. V lost 6 bases and J 1 base, leaving 8 bases between the germline ends. The germline CDR1 and CDR2 sequences are MNHEY and SVGEGT.

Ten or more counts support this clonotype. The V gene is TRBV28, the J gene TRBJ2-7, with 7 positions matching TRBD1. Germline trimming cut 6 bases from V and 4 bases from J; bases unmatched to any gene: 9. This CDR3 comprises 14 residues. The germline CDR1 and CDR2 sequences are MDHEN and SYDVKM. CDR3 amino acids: CASREQGSGYEQYF. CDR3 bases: TGTGCCAGCAGGGAACAGGGGTCCGGTTACGAGCAGTACTTC.

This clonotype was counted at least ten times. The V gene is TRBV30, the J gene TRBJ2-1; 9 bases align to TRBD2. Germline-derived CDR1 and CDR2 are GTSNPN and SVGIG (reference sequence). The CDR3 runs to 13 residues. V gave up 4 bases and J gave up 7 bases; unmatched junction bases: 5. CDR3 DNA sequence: TGTGCCTGGAATTCGCTAGCGGGAAATGAGCAGTTCTTC. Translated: CAWNSLAGNEQFF.

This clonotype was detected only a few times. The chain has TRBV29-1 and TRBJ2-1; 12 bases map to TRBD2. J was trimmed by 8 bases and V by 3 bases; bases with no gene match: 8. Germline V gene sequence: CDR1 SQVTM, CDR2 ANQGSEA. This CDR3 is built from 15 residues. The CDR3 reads CSVDRLAGGLDEQFF. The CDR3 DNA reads TGCAGCGTTGACCGGCTAGCGGGAGGGCTAGATGAGCAGTTCTTC.

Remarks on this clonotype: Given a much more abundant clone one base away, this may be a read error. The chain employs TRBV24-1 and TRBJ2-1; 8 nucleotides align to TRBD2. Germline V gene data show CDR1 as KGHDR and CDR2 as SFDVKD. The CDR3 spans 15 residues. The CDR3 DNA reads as TGTGCCGCCAGTTCTCTAAGCGGGGGACCTAATGAGCAGTTCTTC. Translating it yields CAASSLSGGPNEQFF.

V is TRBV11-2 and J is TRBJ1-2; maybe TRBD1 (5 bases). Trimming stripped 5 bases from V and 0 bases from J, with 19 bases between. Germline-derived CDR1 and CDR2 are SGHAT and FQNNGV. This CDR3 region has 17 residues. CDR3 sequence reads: CASSPRAQGDSNYGYTF. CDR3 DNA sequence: TGTGCCAGCAGCCCCAGGGCCCAAGGAGATTCTAACTATGGCTACACCTTC.

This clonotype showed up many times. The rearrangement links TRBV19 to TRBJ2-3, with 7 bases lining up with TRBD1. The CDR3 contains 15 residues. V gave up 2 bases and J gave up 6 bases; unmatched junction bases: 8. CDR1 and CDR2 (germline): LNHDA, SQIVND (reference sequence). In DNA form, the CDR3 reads TGTGCCAGTAGTATACGAGGGGGCCGCCCCGATACGCAGTATTTT. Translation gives CASSIRGGRPDTQYF.

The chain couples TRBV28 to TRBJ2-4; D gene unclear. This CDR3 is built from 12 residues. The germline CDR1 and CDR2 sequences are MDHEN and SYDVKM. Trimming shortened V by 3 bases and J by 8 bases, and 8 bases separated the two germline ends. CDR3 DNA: TGTGCCAGCAGTTTTCGAGTCGACATTCAGTACTTC. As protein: CASSFRVDIQYF.

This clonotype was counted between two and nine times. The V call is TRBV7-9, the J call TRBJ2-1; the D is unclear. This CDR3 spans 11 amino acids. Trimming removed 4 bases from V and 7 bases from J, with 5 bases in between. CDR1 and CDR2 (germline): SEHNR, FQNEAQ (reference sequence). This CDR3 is CASSSRNEQFF. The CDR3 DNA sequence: TGTGCCAGCAGCTCCCGTAATGAGCAGTTCTTC.

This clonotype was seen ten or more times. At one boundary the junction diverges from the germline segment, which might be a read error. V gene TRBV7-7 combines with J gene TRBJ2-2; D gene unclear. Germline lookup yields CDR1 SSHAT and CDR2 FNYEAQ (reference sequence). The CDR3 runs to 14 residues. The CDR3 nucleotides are TGTGCTAGCAGCTTAGCCGGGAACACCGGGGAGCTGTTTTTT. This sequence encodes CASSLAGNTGELFF.

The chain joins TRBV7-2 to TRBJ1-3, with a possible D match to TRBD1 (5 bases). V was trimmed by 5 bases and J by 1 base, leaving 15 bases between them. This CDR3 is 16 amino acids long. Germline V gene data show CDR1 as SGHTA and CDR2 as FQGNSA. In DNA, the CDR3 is TGTGCCAGCAGCACCGACGGGGCCTCATCTGGAAACACCATATATTTT. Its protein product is CASSTDGASSGNTIYF.

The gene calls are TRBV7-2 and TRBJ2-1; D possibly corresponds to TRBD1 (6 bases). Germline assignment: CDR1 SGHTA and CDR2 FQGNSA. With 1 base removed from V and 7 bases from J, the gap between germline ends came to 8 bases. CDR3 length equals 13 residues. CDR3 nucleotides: TGTGCCAGCAGCTTAGAGGGGGATAATGAGCAGTTCTTC. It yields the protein CASSLEGDNEQFF.

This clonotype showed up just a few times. The CDR3 is CAWSEAGYEKLFF. The CDR3 DNA sequence: TGTGCCTGGAGTGAAGCCGGGTACGAAAAACTGTTTTTT. V gene TRBV30 combines with J gene TRBJ1-4; D ambiguous. Germline CDR1 reads GTSNPN; CDR2 reads SVGIG (reference sequence). The CDR3 spans 13 residues. V was pared by 1 base and J by 8 bases, with 11 bases between.

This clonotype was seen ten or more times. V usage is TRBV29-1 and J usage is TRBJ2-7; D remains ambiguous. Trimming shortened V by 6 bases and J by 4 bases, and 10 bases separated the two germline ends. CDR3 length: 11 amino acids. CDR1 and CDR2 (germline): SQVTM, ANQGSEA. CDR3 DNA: TGCAGCGTCCCGGTTGGGTACGAGCAGTACTTC. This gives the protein CSVPVGYEQYF.

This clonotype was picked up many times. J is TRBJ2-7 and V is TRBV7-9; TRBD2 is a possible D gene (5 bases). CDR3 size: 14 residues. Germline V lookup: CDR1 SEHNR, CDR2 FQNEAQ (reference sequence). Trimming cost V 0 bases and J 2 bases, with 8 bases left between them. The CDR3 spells CASSLARTAYEQYF. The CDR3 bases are TGTGCCAGCAGCTTAGCACGGACTGCCTACGAGCAGTACTTC.

As DNA, the CDR3 is TGTGCCAGCAGTTTAGGTTCGACGTACACCTTC. Its translation is CASSLGSTYTF. The genes are TRBV28 and TRBJ1-2; D is unclear. Trimming removed 2 bases at V and 11 bases at J, with 9 bases between. In germline, CDR1 is MDHEN, CDR2 SYDVKM. The CDR3 runs to 11 residues.

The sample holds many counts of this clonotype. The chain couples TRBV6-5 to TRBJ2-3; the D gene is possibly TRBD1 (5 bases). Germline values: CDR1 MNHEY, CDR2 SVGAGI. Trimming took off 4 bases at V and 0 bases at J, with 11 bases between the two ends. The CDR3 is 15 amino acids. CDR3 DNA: TGTGCCAGCAGTTTGCAGGGCCAGAGCACAGATACGCAGTATTTT. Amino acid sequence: CASSLQGQSTDTQYF.

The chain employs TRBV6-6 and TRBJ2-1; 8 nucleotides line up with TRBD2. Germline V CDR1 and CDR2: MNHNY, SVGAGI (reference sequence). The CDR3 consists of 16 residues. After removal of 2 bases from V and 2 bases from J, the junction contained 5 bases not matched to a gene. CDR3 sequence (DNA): TGTGCCAGCAGTTACCCAGCGGGAGCTCCCTACAATGAGCAGTTCTTC. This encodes CASSYPAGAPYNEQFF.

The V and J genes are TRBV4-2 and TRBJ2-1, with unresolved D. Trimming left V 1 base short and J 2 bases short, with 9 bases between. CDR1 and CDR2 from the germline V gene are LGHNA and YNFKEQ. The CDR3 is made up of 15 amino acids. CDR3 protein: CASSQGSGAYNEQFF. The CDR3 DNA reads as TGTGCCAGCAGCCAAGGGTCTGGGGCCTACAATGAGCAGTTCTTC.

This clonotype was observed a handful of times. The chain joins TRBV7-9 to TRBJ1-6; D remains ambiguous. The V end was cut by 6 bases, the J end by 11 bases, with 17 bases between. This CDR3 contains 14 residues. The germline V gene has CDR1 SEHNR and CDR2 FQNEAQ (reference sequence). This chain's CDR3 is CASRSLNSGTPLHF. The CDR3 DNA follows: TGTGCCAGCAGAAGTTTAAACAGTGGGACACCCCTCCACTTT.

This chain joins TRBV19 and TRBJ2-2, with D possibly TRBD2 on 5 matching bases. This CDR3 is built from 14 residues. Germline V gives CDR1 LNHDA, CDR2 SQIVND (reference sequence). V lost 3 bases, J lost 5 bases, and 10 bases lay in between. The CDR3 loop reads CASSMAGGTGELFF. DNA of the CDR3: TGTGCCAGTAGTATGGCCGGCGGGACCGGGGAGCTGTTTTTT.

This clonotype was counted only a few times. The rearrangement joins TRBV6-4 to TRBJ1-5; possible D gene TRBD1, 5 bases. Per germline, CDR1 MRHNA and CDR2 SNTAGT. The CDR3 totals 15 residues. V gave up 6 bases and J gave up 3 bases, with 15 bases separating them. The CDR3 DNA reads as TGTGCCAGCAGCTATCTTTTTGGGACCAATCAGCCCCAGCATTTT. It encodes CASSYLFGTNQPQHF.

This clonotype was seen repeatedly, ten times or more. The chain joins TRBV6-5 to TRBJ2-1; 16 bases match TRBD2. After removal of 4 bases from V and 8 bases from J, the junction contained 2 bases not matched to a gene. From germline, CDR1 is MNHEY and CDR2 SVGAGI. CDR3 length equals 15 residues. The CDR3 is CASSSGLAGGYEQFF. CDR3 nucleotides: TGTGCCAGCAGTTCGGGACTAGCGGGAGGGTATGAGCAGTTCTTC.

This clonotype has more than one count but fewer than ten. The CDR3 DNA reads as TGCAGTGCTCGACTAGCGGCCTACGAGCAGTACTTC. Encoded protein: CSARLAAYEQYF. V and J are TRBV20-1 and TRBJ2-7; TRBD2 matches 9 bases. Trimming at V came to 5 bases and at J to 2 bases, leaving 1 base not matched to a gene. The CDR3 covers 12 residues. Germline CDR1 DFQATT, CDR2 SNEGSKA (reference sequence).

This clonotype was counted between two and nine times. The DNA for the CDR3 is TGTGCCAGCAGCTTATTTCGGGAGGTGGATGAGCAGTTCTTC. It specifies CASSLFREVDEQFF. V and J are TRBV7-9 and TRBJ2-1; 7 bases are shared with TRBD2. The germline gives CDR1 SEHNR, CDR2 FQNEAQ (reference sequence). The ends lost 2 bases at V and 8 bases at J; junction bases unmatched: 6. This CDR3 comprises 14 residues.

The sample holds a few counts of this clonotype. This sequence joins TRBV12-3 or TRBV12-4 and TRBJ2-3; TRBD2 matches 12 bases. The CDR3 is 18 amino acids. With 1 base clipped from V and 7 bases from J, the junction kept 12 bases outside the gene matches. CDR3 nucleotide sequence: TGTGCCAGCAGTTTAGGAGCTAGCGGGAGGGCCCTTCGGTATACGCAGTATTTT. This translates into CASSLGASGRALRYTQYF.